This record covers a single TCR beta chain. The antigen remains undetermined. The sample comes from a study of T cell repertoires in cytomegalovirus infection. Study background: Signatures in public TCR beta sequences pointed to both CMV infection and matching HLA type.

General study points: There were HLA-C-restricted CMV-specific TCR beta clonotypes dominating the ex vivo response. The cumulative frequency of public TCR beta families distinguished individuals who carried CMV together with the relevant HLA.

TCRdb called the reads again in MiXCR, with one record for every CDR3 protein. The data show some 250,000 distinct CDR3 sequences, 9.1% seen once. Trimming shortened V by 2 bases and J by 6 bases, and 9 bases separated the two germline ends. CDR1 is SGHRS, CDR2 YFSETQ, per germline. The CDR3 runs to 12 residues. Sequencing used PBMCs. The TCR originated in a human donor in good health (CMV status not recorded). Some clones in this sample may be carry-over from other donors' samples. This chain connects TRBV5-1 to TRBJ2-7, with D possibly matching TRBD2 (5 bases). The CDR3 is CASSFSRGEQYF. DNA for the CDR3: TGCGCCAGCAGCTTTAGTCGGGGCGAGCAGTACTTC. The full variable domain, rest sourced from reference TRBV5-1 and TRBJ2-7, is KAGVTQTPRYLIKTRGQQVTLSCSPISGHRSVSWYQQTPGQGLQFLFEYFSETQRNKGNFPGRFSGRQFSNSRSEMNVSTLELGDSALYLCASSFSRGEQYFGPGTRLTVT.